Only one count was recorded for the clone carrying this T cell receptor beta chain. Its antigen remains unknown. This specimen comes from a study of vaccination and CD4 T cells after COVID-19. Study outcomes and limitations: In convalescent patients, 304 of 307 vaccine-specific clones were spike mono-reactive.

Treatment given: approximately 11-day PBMC culture with coronavirus spike peptide pools or control peptides (ViraFEST assay). Following expansion of antigen-specific T cells with peptide pools, ViraFEST then sequenced TCRs. Per-well cultures of 2 million to 2.5 million PBMCs received 9.5 to 10 IU/ml IL-2 and approximately 10 ug/ml peptide pools. Sequence data for DNA of cultured CD4+ T cells were generated by the Oncomine TCR Beta short-read assay. TCRdb reanalysed the PCR reads using MiXCR and keeps one entry per CDR3 protein. The sample includes some 9,600 distinct CDR3 sequences, around 58% of them seen just once. The V end was cut by 1 base, the J end by 8 bases, with 6 bases between. CDR3 length equals 13 residues. Germline values: CDR1 MNHNS, CDR2 SASEGT.

The material sequenced was CD4+ T cells from blood, cultured in vitro. The origin of this receptor is a human donor who had recovered from COVID-19. The chain couples TRBV6-1 to TRBJ1-6; D call uncertain. This CDR3 is CASSEGDDSPLHF. The CDR3 nucleotides read TGTGCCAGCAGTGAAGGTGATGATTCACCCCTCCACTTT.